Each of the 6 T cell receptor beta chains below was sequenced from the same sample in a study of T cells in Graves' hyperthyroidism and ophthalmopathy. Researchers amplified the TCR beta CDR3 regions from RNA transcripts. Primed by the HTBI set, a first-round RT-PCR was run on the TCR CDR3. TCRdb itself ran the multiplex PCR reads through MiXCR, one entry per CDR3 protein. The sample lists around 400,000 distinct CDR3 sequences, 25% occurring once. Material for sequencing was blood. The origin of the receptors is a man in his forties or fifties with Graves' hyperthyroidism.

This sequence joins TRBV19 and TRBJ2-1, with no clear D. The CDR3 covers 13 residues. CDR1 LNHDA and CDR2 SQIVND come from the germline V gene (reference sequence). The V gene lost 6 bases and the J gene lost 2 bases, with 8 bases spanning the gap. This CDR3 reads CASSGLAYNEQFF. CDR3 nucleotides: TGTGCCAGTAGCGGCCTGGCCTACAATGAGCAGTTCTTC. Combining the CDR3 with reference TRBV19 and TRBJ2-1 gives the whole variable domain DGGITQSPKYLFRKEGQNVTLSCEQNLNHDAMYWYRQDPGQGLRLIYYSQIVNDFQKGDIAEGYSVSREKKESFPLTVTSAQKNPTAFYLCASSGLAYNEQFFGPGTRLTVL.

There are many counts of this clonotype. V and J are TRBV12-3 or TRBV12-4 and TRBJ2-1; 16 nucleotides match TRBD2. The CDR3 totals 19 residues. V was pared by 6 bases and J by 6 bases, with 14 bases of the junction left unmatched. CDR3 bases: TGTGCCAGCAGCCCGGGACTAGCGGGAGGGTCAGATTTCCTCAATGAGCAGTTCTTC. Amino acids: CASSPGLAGGSDFLNEQFF.

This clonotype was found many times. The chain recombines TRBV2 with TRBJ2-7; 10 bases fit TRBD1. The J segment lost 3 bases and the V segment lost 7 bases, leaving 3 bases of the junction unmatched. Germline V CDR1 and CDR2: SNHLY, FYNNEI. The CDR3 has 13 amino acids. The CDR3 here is CASKWTGGYEQYF. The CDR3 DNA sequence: TGTGCCAGCAAATGGACAGGGGGCTACGAGCAGTACTTC.

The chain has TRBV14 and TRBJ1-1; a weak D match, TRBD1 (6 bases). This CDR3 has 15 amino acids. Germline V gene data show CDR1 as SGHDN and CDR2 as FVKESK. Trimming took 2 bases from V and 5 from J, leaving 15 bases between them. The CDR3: CASSQNPGDLTEAFF. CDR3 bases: TGTGCCAGCAGCCAAAACCCAGGGGACCTGACTGAAGCTTTCTTT. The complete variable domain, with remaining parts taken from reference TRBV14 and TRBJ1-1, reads EAGVTQFPSHSVIEKGQTVTLRCDPISGHDNLYWYRRVMGKEIKFLLHFVKESKQDESGMPNNRFLAERTGGTYSTLKVQPAELEDSGVYFCASSQNPGDLTEAFFGQGTRLTVV.

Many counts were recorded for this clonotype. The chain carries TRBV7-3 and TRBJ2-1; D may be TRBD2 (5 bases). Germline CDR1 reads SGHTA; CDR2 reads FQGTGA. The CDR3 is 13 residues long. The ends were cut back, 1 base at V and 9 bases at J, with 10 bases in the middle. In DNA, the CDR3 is TGTGCCAGCAGCTTAATCGGGGTTGGTGAGCAGTTCTTC. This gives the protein CASSLIGVGEQFF. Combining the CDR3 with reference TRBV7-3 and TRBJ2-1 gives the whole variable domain GAGVSQTPSNKVTEKGKYVELRCDPISGHTALYWYRQSLGQGPEFLIYFQGTGAADDSGLPNDRFFAVRPEGSVSTLKIQRTERGDSAVYLCASSLIGVGEQFFGPGTRLTVL.

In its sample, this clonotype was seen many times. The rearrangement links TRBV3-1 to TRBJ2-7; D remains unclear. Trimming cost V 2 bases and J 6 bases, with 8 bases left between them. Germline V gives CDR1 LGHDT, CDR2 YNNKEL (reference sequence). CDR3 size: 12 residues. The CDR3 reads CASSQTGREQYF. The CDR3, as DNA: TGTGCCAGCAGCCAAACCGGGCGCGAGCAGTACTTC.